Each of the 9 T cell receptor beta chains below was sequenced from the same sample in a study of blood T cell repertoires in COVID-19. Profiled with immunoSEQ multiplex PCR; TCRdb holds only in-frame clones, not every one. The data show 150,000 or so clones, 75% to 90% seen once. Sequencing was done on a sample of PBMCs or T cells enriched from blood (not recorded which). All receptors come from a woman aged 45-59 years who had recovered from COVID-19.

The genes are TRBV10-1 and TRBJ1-4, with a possible D match to TRBD1 (6 bases). V was clipped by 7 bases and J by 8 bases, with 23 bases between them. The length of the CDR3 is 16 residues. Germline values: CDR1 WNHNN, CDR2 SYGVQD (reference sequence). This CDR3 is CASTFPGALLAEKLFF. The CDR3 DNA is TGCGCCAGCACTTTCCCAGGGGCCCTCCTTGCAGAAAAACTGTTTTTT.

J is TRBJ2-5 and V is TRBV9, with a tentative D call TRBD2 (6 bases). CDR1 is SGDLS, CDR2 YYNGEE, per germline. The length of the CDR3 is 17 residues. V gave up 1 base and J gave up 3 bases, with 19 bases separating them. The CDR3 reads CASSVPPGDLGEETQYF. In DNA, the CDR3 is TGTGCCAGCAGCGTACCGCCGGGGGACCTAGGGGAAGAGACCCAGTACTTC. Full variable domain (outside the CDR3, taken from reference TRBV9 and TRBJ2-5): DSGVTQTPKHLITATGQRVTLRCSPRSGDLSVYWYQQSLDQGLQFLIQYYNGEERAKGNILERFSAQQFPDLHSELNLSSLELGDSALYFCASSVPPGDLGEETQYFGPGTRLLVL.

The sample holds one count of this clone. The DNA for the CDR3 is TGCAGTGCGGCGGACACCATATATTTT. Translated: CSAADTIYF. This chain links TRBV20-1 with TRBJ1-3; D uncertain. CDR1 and CDR2 (germline): DFQATT, SNEGSKA (reference sequence). Trimming left V 6 bases short and J 8 bases short, with 5 bases between. The CDR3 covers 9 residues.

The chain has TRBV25-1 and TRBJ1-4; D is unclear. Trimming stripped 4 bases from V and 8 bases from J, with 11 bases between. The CDR3 consists of 13 residues. Germline assignment: CDR1 MGHDK and CDR2 SYGVNS. CDR3 loop: CASSGANREKLFF. CDR3 nucleotides: TGTGCCAGCAGTGGAGCCAACCGGGAAAAACTGTTTTTT. The whole variable domain, filled in from reference TRBV25-1 and TRBJ1-4, reads EADIYQTPRYLVIGTGKKITLECSQTMGHDKMYWYQQDPGMELHLIHYSYGVNSTEKGDLSSESTVSRIRTEHFPLTLESARPSHTSQYLCASSGANREKLFFGSGTQLSVL.

The V call is TRBV11-3, the J call TRBJ2-6; D unresolved. CDR3 length: 13 residues. Germline assignment: CDR1 SGHNT and CDR2 YENEEA. V was clipped by 5 bases and J by 2 bases, with 4 bases between them. CDR3 sequence (DNA): TGTGCCAGCAGCCCCACTGGGGCCAACGTCCTGACTTTC. Protein product: CASSPTGANVLTF.

The CDR3 sequence: CASSPNRKDQAFF. The CDR3 DNA reads as TGTGCCAGCAGCCCAAACAGGAAAGATCAAGCTTTCTTT. The V gene is TRBV7-6, the J gene TRBJ1-1, with a tentative D call TRBD1 (5 bases). CDR1 is SGHVS, CDR2 FNYEAQ, per germline. Trimming shortened V by 5 bases and J by 9 bases, and 16 bases separated the two germline ends. The CDR3 consists of 13 residues.

The chain carries TRBV29-1 and TRBJ2-2; TRBD2 aligns across 11 bases. This CDR3 is built from 15 residues. From germline, CDR1 is SQVTM and CDR2 ANQGSEA. The CDR3 spells CSVNIAGGPTGELFF. CDR3 DNA sequence: TGCAGTGTAAACATAGCGGGAGGGCCCACCGGGGAGCTGTTTTTT.

The rearrangement joins TRBV29-1 to TRBJ2-5; the match to TRBD2 covers 10 bases. The trim removed 7 bases at V and 2 bases at J, leaving 13 bases unmatched. Germline lookup yields CDR1 SQVTM and CDR2 ANQGSEA. There are 16 residues in the CDR3. The CDR3 DNA sequence: TGCAGCGCAAGCGGGGGGGCCCCAGAGAGTCAAGAGACCCAGTACTTC. It yields the protein CSASGGAPESQETQYF.

The chain is built from TRBV7-2 and TRBJ2-7; 12 positions match TRBD2. CDR3 length: 14 residues. V was pared by 4 bases and J by 6 bases, with 4 bases of the junction left unmatched. Germline values: CDR1 SGHTA, CDR2 FQGNSA. Here the CDR3 DNA reads TGTGCCAGCAGCTCTAGACTAGCGGGAGCCGAGCAGTACGTC. Protein product: CASSSRLAGAEQYV.